This T cell receptor (beta chain) was retrieved from a study of shared clonotypes between healthy human individuals (dated by TCRdb to 2018 to 2021). About the study as a whole: A few men and a couple of women, aged 18 to 49 years, made up the cohort. For each donor, three plates each were used for CD4 naive and CD4 memory, two plates were used for CD8 naive, and one plate was used for CD8 memory. Blood TCR repertoires of roughly five healthy adults were deeply sequenced to estimate repertoire size and the extent of clonotype sharing between individuals. To increase sequencing depth and limit assay-specific biases, different laboratories used diverse techniques to prepare libraries and sequence TCR repertoires. Per donor, leukapheresis produced somewhere between about 0.9 and 10 billion PBMCs. What the work shows at the level of the full study, not this receptor alone: Pairwise subsampling indicated that sequencing depth was expected to affect the degree of clonotype sharing among donors. Compared with non-shared clonotypes, the clonotypes found in all four sorted-subset donors had higher generation probabilities. Because the study included a small number of donors, the genetic and exposure-history diversity represented was limited. Larger estimated clonotype richness was generally found for naive subsets than for memory subsets. Only blood was sampled, and tissue TCR repertoires likely differ from those in blood. Even with the large sequencing depth, rarefaction of the sorted-subset datasets indicated that sequencing was incomplete. When several donors were compared, the shared fraction of clonotypes was about 5.5% for naive CD4, approximately 3.5% for naive CD8, 2% to 2.5% for memory CD4, and 0.35% to 0.4% for memory CD8.

A word on this clone: No cognate antigen has been identified for it. Per-base qualities were not stored, and no clone one base away is much larger.

From the germline V gene (reference sequence), CDR1 is GTSNPN and CDR2 is SVGIG. The trim is 2 bases for V and 0 bases for J, with a gap of 10 bases between the germline ends. There are 14 amino acids in the CDR3, from cysteine to phenylalanine inclusive. Solely the CDR3 DNA is kept, with 42 bases framed from the first base. Using the deep immunoSEQ assay, multiplex PCR amplified TCR CDR3 regions from genomic DNA. Extracted genomic DNA from each cell subset was distributed evenly across all wells of several immunoSEQ 96-well plates, and each plate was treated as a replicate. For sorted subsets, approximately 200 ng of genomic DNA, equivalent to roughly 33,000 T cell genomes, went into each replicate PCR. Purified libraries were measured with a Qubit 3.0 fluorometer, size-checked on a Bioanalyzer 2100, and measured again with the KAPA Library Quantification kit. Every immunoSEQ 96-well plate was sequenced on a dedicated single-read 150-cycle Illumina NextSeq 550 flow cell. The paper's processing steps were these. The immunoSEQ output contained only junctional sequences without quality scores, so filtering could not match that applied to full-length reads. Sequences were annotated with PyIR, a Python wrapper for IgBLAST v1.9, using IMGT germline references to assign V/J genes and CDR3. Reads were filtered out if the reads had weak V/J assignments (E-value above 1e-6), no CDR3, stop codons, out-of-frame junctions, or ambiguous translated residues. V3J clonotypes were defined by identical inferred V gene, J gene, and CDR3 amino acid sequence. Percentage overlap between repertoires was computed as shared unique clonotypes divided by the size of the smaller repertoire. RTK rarefaction, the Chao1 estimator, and Recon v2.1 estimates of unobserved clonotypes were used to assess repertoire richness. OLGA was used to compute generation probabilities for all TCRbeta clonotypes that the gDNA method yielded from a handful of donors. TCRdb retrieved this table from immuneACCESS and kept in-frame rearrangements only. Not all clones are present; in checked studies, unresolved V genes account for under half, and no reason is known for the remainder. V and J calls and clone size follow that table, whereas D and trimming were derived from the DNA. Recorded for this sample are approximately 2.1 million clones; just over 90% of them occurred a single time. The leading ten clones occupy under 0.45% of the sample.

The donors were healthy, HIV-negative adults with no recently reported acute infections or vaccinations. Every donor was a Caucasian adult living in Nashville, Tennessee, USA. CD4+ T cells were enriched by magnetic negative selection, after which naive cells were positively selected on CD45RA and the negative fraction was taken as the memory subset. Blood was collected by leukapheresis, and PBMCs were isolated by Ficoll-Histopaque density gradient centrifugation and then cryopreserved in liquid nitrogen vapor phase. Analytical flow cytometry was used to check the purity and quantity of every magnetically sorted T cell population. Genomic DNA was isolated from each sorted fraction and quantified by UV absorbance on a Nanodrop 2000c.

The source of this sequence is a man aged 18 to 30 in good health. Some clones in this sample may be carry-over from other donors' samples. The sample taken for sequencing was naive CD4+ T cells from PBMCs. The cell subset or site label on this specimen signifies: CD45RA+ positively selected. This chain joins TRBV30 to TRBJ1-2; the D region possibly corresponds to TRBD1 (6 bases align). The nucleotide sequence reads as follows: TGTGCCTGGAGTCCCACAGGGCCTAACTATGGCTACACCTTC. Its protein is CAWSPTGPNYGYTF.